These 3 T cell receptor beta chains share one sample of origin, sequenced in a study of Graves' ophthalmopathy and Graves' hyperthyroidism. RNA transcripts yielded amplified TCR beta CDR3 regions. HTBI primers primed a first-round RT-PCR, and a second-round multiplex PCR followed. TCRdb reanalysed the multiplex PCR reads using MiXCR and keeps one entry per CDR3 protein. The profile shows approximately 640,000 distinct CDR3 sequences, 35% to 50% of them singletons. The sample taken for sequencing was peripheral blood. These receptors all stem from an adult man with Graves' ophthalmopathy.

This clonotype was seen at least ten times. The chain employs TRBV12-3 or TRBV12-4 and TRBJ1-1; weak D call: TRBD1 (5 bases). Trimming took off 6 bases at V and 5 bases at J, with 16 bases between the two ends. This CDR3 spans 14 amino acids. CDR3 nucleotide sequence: TGTGCCAGCAGCAGAGGACAAGGGTGGACTGAAGCTTTCTTT. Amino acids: CASSRGQGWTEAFF.

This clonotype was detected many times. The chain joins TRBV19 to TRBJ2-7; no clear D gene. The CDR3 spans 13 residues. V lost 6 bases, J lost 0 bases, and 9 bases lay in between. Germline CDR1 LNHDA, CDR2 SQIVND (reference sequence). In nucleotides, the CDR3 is TGTGCCAGTAGCGCGGCGAGCTCCTACGAGCAGTACTTC. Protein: CASSAASSYEQYF.

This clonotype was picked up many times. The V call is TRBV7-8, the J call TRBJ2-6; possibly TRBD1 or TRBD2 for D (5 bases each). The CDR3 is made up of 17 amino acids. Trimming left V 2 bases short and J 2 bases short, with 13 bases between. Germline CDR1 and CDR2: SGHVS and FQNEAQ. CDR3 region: CASSLLLGAAGANVLTF. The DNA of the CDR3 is TGTGCCAGCAGCTTACTACTCGGGGCTGCTGGGGCCAACGTCCTGACTTTC.